This T cell receptor (beta chain) was captured by sequencing in a study of OX40 agonist ivuxolimab in advanced cancers. For the study at large: Of mixed ages from about 20 to 85 and averaging about 60 years, the group was over 80% male.

Findings and caveats of the study: Both blood CD4+ and CD8+ T cells showed clonal growth by week 6 at 0.1 to 3.0 mg/kg.

TCRdb keeps only in-frame clones here, not all; method: immunoSEQ multiplex PCR. The sample has 100,000 or so clones; approximately 90% are singletons. This CDR3 is built from 14 residues. Germline CDR1 SGHVS, CDR2 FQNEAQ. V lost 5 bases to trimming and J lost 7 bases; unmatched junction nucleotides: 5. For this clone: Its antigen is currently unknown. This sample also contains other DNA sequences that code for the same CDR3.

Autoimmune disease history or systemic immunosuppression led to patients being barred. The chain couples TRBV7-8 to TRBJ1-4; 9 bases line up with TRBD1. This clonotype was sampled from an adult with an advanced solid tumor such as melanoma, head and neck, liver or kidney cancer. This material consisted of CD4+ or CD8+ T cells sorted from blood, taken in a trial of the OX40 agonist ivuxolimab. The CDR3 sequence is CASSLQGAGEKLFF. The DNA of the CDR3 is TGTGCCAGCAGCCTACAGGGGGCAGGTGAAAAACTGTTTTTT.